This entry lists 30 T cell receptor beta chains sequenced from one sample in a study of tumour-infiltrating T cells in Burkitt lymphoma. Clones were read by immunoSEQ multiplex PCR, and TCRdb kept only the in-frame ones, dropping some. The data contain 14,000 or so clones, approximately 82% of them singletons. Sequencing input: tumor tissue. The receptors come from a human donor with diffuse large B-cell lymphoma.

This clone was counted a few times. The CDR3 region has the DNA TGCGCCAGCAGCCCAAGGGGGTCCTACAATGAGCAGTTCTTC. Translation: CASSPRGSYNEQFF. The gene calls are TRBV4-1 and TRBJ2-1; perhaps TRBD1 as D (6 bases). The CDR3 loop spans 14 amino acids. The germline CDR1 and CDR2 sequences are MGHRA and YSYEKL. Trimming stripped 4 bases from V and 1 base from J, with 8 bases between.

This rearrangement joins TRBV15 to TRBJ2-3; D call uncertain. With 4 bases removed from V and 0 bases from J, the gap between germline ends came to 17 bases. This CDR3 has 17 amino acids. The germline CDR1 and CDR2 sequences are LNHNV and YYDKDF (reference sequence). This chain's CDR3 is CATSTDLTSTSTDTQYF. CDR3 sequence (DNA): TGTGCCACCAGCACAGACTTGACTTCGACTAGCACAGATACGCAGTATTTT.

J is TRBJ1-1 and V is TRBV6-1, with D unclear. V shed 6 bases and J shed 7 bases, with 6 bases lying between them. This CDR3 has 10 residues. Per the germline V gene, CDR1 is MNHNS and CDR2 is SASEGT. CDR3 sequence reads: CASSVHEAFF. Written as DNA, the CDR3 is TGTGCCAGCAGCGTCCATGAAGCTTTCTTT.

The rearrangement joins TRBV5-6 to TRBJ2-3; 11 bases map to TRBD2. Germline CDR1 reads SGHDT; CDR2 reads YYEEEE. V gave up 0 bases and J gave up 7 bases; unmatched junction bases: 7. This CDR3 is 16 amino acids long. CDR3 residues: CASSLGLAGGAYTQYF. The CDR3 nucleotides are TGTGCCAGCAGCTTGGGGCTAGCGGGAGGTGCGTATACGCAGTATTTT.

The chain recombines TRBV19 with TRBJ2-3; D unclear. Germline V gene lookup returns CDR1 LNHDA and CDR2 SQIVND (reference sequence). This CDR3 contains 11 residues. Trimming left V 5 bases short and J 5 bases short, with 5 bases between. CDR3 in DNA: TGTGCCAGTAGTCGACGAGATACGCAGTATTTT. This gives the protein CASSRRDTQYF. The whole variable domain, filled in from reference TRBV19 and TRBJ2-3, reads DGGITQSPKYLFRKEGQNVTLSCEQNLNHDAMYWYRQDPGQGLRLIYYSQIVNDFQKGDIAEGYSVSREKKESFPLTVTSAQKNPTAFYLCASSRRDTQYFGPGTRLTVL.

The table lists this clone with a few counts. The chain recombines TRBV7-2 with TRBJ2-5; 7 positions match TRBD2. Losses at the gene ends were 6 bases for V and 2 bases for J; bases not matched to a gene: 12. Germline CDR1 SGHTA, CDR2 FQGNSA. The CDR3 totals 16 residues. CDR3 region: CASRPTLAETQETQYF. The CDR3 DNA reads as TGTGCCAGCAGACCCACCCTAGCGGAGACTCAAGAGACCCAGTACTTC.

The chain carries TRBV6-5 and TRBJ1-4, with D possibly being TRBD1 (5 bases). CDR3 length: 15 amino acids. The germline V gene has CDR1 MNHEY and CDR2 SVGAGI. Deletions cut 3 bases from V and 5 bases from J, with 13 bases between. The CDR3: CASSYHDRLNEKLFF. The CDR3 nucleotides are TGTGCCAGCAGTTATCATGACAGACTCAATGAAAAACTGTTTTTT.

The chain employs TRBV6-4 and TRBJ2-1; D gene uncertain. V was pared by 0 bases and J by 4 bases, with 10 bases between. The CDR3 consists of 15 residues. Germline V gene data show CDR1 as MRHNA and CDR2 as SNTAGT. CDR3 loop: CASSDSTGGYNEQFF. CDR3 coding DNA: TGTGCCAGCAGTGACTCGACGGGTGGTTACAATGAGCAGTTCTTC.

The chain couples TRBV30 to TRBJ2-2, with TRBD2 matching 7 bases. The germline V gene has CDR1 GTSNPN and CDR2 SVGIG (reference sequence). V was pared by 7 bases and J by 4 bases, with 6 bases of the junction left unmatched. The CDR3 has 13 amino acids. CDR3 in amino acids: CAFPGLSTGELFF. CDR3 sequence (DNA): TGTGCCTTCCCGGGACTATCCACCGGGGAGCTGTTTTTT.

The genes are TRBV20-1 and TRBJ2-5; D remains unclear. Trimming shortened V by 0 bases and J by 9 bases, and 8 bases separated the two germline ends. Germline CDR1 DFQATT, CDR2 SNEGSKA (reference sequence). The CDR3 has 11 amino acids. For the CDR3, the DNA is TGCAGTGCTAGAGACGGTCGGGCCCAGTACTTC. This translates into CSARDGRAQYF.

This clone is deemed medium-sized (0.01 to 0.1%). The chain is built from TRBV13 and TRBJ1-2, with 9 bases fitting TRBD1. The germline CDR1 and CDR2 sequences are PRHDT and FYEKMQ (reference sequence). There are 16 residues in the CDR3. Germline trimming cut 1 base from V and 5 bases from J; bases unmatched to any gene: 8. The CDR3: CASSLETGGPFYGYTF. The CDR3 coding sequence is TGTGCCAGCAGCTTAGAGACAGGGGGTCCCTTTTATGGCTACACCTTC. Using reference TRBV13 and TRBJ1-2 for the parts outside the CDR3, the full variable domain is AAGVIQSPRHLIKEKRETATLKCYPIPRHDTVYWYQQGPGQDPQFLISFYEKMQSDKGSIPDRFSAQQFSDYHSELNMSSLELGDSALYFCASSLETGGPFYGYTFGSGTRLTVV.

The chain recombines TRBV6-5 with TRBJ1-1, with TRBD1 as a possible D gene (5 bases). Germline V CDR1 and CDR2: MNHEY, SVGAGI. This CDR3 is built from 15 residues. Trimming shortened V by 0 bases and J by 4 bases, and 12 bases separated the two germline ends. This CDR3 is CASSYSRGEITEAFF. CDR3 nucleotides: TGTGCCAGCAGTTACTCGAGAGGGGAAATCACTGAAGCTTTCTTT.

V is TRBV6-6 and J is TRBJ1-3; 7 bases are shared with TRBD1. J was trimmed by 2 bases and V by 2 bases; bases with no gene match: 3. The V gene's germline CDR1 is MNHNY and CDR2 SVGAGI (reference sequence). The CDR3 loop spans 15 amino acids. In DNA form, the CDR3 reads TGTGCCAGCAGTTACATTAGGGGGCCTGGAAACACCATATATTTT. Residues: CASSYIRGPGNTIYF.

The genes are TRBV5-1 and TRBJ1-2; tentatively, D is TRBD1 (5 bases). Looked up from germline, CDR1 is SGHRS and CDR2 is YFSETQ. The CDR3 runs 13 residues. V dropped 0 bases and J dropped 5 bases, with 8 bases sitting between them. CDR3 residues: CASSLAQGYGYTF. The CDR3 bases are TGCGCCAGCAGCTTGGCTCAGGGTTATGGCTACACCTTC.

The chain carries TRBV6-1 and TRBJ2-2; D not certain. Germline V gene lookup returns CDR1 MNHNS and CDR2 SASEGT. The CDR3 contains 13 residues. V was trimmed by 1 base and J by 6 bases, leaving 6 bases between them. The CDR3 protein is CASSEESAGELFF. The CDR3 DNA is TGTGCCAGCAGTGAAGAAAGTGCCGGGGAGCTGTTTTTT.

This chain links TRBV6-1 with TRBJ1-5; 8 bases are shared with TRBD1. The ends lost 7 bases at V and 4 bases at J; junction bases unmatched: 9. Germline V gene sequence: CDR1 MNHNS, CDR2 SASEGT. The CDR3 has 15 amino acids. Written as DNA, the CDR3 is TGTGCCAGCAACTTATTTGGACAGGGAAATCAGCCCCAGCATTTT. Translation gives CASNLFGQGNQPQHF.

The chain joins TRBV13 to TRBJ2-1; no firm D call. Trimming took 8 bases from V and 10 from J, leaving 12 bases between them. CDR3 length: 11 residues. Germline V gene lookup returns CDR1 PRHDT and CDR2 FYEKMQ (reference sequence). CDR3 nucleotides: TGTGCCAGCCGACGAAGTACCGAGCAGTTCTTC. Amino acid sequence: CASRRSTEQFF.

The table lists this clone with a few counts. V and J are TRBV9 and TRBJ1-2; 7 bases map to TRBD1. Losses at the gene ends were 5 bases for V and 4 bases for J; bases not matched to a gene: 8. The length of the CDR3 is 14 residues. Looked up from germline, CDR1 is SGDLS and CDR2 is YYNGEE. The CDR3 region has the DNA TGTGCCAGCAGGCCTAAGACAGGGAGCTATGGCTACACCTTC. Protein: CASRPKTGSYGYTF.

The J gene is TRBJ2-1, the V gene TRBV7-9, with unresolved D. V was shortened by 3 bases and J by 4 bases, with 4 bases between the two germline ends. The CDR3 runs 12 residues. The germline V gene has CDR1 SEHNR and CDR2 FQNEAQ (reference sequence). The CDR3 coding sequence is TGTGCCAGCAGCTTCAGGTACAATGAGCAGTTCTTC. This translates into CASSFRYNEQFF.

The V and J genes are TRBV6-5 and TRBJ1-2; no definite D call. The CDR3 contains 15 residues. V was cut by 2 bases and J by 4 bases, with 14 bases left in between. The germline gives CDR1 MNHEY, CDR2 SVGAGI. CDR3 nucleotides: TGTGCCAGCAGTTACACAAGGGCCCCTGCCTATGGCTACACCTTC. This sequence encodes CASSYTRAPAYGYTF.

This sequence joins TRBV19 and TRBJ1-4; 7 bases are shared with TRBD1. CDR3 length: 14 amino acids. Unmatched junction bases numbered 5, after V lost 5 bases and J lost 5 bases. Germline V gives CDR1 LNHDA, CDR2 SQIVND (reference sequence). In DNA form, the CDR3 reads TGTGCCAGTAGTTTACAGGGGAGGAATGAAAAACTGTTTTTT. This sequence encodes CASSLQGRNEKLFF. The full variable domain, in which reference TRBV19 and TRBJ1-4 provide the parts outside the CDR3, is DGGITQSPKYLFRKEGQNVTLSCEQNLNHDAMYWYRQDPGQGLRLIYYSQIVNDFQKGDIAEGYSVSREKKESFPLTVTSAQKNPTAFYLCASSLQGRNEKLFFGSGTQLSVL.

CDR3 residues: CASSPRVAGLTGELFF. In nucleotides, the CDR3 is TGTGCCAGCAGCCCCCGGGTAGCGGGATTGACCGGGGAGCTGTTTTTT. The chain joins TRBV14 to TRBJ2-2; TRBD2 matches at 8 bases. V shed 4 bases and J 5 bases; nucleotides not matched to a gene: 9. This CDR3 has 16 residues. CDR1 is SGHDN, CDR2 FVKESK, per germline.

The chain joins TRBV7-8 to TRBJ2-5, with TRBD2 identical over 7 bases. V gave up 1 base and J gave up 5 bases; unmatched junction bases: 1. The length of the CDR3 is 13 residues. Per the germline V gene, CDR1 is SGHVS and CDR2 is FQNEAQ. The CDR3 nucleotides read TGTGCCAGCAGCTTAGGGGAGGGCGAGACCCAGTACTTC. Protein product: CASSLGEGETQYF.

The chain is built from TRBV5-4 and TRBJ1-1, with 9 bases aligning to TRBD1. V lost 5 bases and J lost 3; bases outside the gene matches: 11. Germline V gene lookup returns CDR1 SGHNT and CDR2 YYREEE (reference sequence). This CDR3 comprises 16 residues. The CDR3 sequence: CASRYGTGFGDTEAFF. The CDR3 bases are TGTGCCAGCAGGTACGGGACAGGGTTCGGGGACACTGAAGCTTTCTTT.

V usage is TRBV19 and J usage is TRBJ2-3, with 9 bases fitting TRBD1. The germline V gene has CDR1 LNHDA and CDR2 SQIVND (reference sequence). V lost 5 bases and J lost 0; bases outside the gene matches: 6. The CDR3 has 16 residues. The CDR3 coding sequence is TGTGCCAGTAGTTTCCGGACAGGGGCGAGCACAGATACGCAGTATTTT. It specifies CASSFRTGASTDTQYF.

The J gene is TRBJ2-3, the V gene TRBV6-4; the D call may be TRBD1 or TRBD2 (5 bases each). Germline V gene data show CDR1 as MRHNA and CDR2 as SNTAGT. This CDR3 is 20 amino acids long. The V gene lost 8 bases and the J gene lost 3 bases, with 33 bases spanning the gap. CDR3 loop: CASRDHGLCSRPANTDTQYF. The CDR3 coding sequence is TGTGCCAGCCGGGACCACGGATTATGTTCCAGACCAGCCAATACAGATACGCAGTATTTT.

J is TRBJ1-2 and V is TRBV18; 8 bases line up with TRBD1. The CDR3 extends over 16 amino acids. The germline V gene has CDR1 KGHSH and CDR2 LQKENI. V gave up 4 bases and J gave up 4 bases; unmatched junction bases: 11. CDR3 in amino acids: CASSLGQGGLAYGYTF. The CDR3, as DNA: TGTGCCAGCTCACTAGGACAGGGTGGACTAGCCTATGGCTACACCTTC.

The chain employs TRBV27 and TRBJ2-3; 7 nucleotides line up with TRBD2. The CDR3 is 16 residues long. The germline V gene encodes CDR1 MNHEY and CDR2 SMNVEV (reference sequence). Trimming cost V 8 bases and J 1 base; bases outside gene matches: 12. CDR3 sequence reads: CASSPEYGRRTDTQYF. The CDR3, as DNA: TGTGCCAGCTCCCCCGAGTACGGGAGGCGCACAGATACGCAGTATTTT.

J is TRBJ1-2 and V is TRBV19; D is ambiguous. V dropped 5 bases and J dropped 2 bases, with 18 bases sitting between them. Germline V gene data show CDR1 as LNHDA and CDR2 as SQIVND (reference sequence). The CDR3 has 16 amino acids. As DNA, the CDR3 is TGTGCCAGTAGTTCGGCCAGTCACGCCACGAACTATGGCTACACCTTC. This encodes CASSSASHATNYGYTF.

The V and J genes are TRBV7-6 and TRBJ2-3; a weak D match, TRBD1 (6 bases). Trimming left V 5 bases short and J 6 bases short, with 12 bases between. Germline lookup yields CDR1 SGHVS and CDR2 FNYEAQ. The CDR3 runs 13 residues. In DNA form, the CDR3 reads TGTGCCAGCAGCCAAAGGGGGAAGGATACGCAGTATTTT. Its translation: CASSQRGKDTQYF.